This passage covers 32 T cell receptor beta chains from one sample sequenced in a study of cytomegalovirus exposure and HLA in healthy donors. The study ran its PCR with 60 Vbeta and 13 Jbeta primers. Using immunoSEQ multiplex PCR, the repertoire was profiled, and TCRdb retains in-frame clones only, with some absent. The table records 90,000 to 150,000 clones, approximately 8% of them present only once. Source material: PBMCs. Receptors originate from a woman aged 40-49 years in good health and CMV-seropositive.

The V and J genes are TRBV7-9 and TRBJ2-7; D call uncertain. The CDR3 spans 11 residues. Trimming took off 1 base at V and 7 bases at J, with 5 bases between the two ends. Germline V lookup: CDR1 SEHNR, CDR2 FQNEAQ (reference sequence). CDR3 bases: TGTGCCAGCAGCTTAGGTCGGGAGCAGTACTTC. Translated, it gives CASSLGREQYF. The full variable domain, with the rest looked up from reference TRBV7-9 and TRBJ2-7, is DTGVSQNPRHKITKRGQNVTFRCDPISEHNRLYWYRQTLGQGPEFLTYFQNEAQLEKSRLLSDRFSAERPKGSFSTLEIQRTEQGDSAMYLCASSLGREQYFGPGTRLTVT.

This clone was observed a few times. This chain links TRBV14 with TRBJ1-1, with TRBD1 matching over 7 bases. CDR1 and CDR2 from the germline V gene are SGHDN and FVKESK. The CDR3 runs to 14 residues. The V and J ends lost 0 bases and 6 bases, in that order; junction bases with no gene match: 4. DNA for the CDR3: TGTGCCAGCAGCCAAGATTTAGGGGGCGCTGAAGCTTTCTTT. It yields the protein CASSQDLGGAEAFF.

This clone was seen only a few times. The chain is built from TRBV14 and TRBJ1-1, with 7 bases aligning to TRBD1. Trimming at V came to 4 bases and at J to 0 bases, leaving 5 bases not matched to a gene. Germline values: CDR1 SGHDN, CDR2 FVKESK. The CDR3 is 15 amino acids. The CDR3 sequence: CASSPGQIMNTEAFF. In DNA, the CDR3 is TGTGCCAGCAGCCCGGGACAGATTATGAACACTGAAGCTTTCTTT.

The chain links TRBV4-2 to TRBJ2-7; 8 bases align to TRBD2. V was clipped by 5 bases and J by 1 base; unmatched bases: 16. CDR3 length: 18 amino acids. Germline CDR1 and CDR2: LGHNA and YNFKEQ. This chain's CDR3 is CASSLDLAGGQPSYEQYF. The CDR3 DNA follows: TGTGCCAGCAGCTTGGACCTTGCGGGGGGACAACCTTCCTACGAGCAGTACTTC.

This chain uses TRBV6-5 with TRBJ1-2; perhaps TRBD1 as D (6 bases). Trimming removed 6 bases at V and 0 bases at J, with 11 bases between. The CDR3 has 14 residues. Per the germline V gene, CDR1 is MNHEY and CDR2 is SVGAGI. The CDR3 is CASSSGQTNYGYTF. The CDR3 bases are TGTGCCAGCAGCTCCGGACAGACTAACTATGGCTACACCTTC.

The rearrangement joins TRBV28 to TRBJ2-4, with D maybe TRBD1 (5 bases). V lost 2 bases to trimming and J lost 4 bases, with 9 bases between them. Germline V gene sequence: CDR1 MDHEN, CDR2 SYDVKM. The length of the CDR3 is 14 residues. CDR3 sequence (DNA): TGTGCCAGCAGTTTACAGGGAATGAAAAACATTCAGTACTTC. It yields the protein CASSLQGMKNIQYF.

J is TRBJ1-1 and V is TRBV6-5; the D gene is possibly TRBD1 (6 bases). Between the trimmed V and J ends, which lost 2 bases and 1 base, there was a span of 11 bases. The CDR3 length is 15 residues. The V gene's germline CDR1 is MNHEY and CDR2 SVGAGI. The CDR3 here is CASSYRVTGNTEAFF. The CDR3 region has the DNA TGTGCCAGCAGTTACCGGGTGACAGGGAACACTGAAGCTTTCTTT.

V and J are TRBV11-2 and TRBJ2-1; D not certain. V was pared by 3 bases and J by 2 bases, with 11 bases between. The V gene's germline CDR1 is SGHAT and CDR2 FQNNGV. There are 15 residues in the CDR3. CDR3 bases: TGTGCCAGCAGCTTTTTGCGGAAAACCTACAATGAGCAGTTCTTC. Its translation is CASSFLRKTYNEQFF.

The rearrangement links TRBV30 to TRBJ1-1, with D possibly TRBD1 on 6 matching bases. This CDR3 spans 14 amino acids. V was trimmed by 6 bases and J by 4 bases, leaving 18 bases between them. In germline, CDR1 is GTSNPN, CDR2 SVGIG (reference sequence). The CDR3 protein is CACSDKGEGTEAFF. The DNA for the CDR3 is TGTGCCTGTTCCGATAAGGGGGAAGGCACTGAAGCTTTCTTT.

This chain joins TRBV25-1 and TRBJ2-1; a weak D match, TRBD1 (5 bases). CDR1 MGHDK and CDR2 SYGVNS come from the germline V gene. The CDR3 sequence is 17 residues long. V was shortened by 3 bases and J by 8 bases, with 23 bases between the two germline ends. CDR3 nucleotides: TGTGCCAGCAGTGATCTCCAGGGCTCCCGGAATCCCGATGAGCAGTTCTTC. It yields the protein CASSDLQGSRNPDEQFF.

The chain has TRBV5-1 and TRBJ1-1; TRBD1 might be the D (6 bases). Germline V lookup: CDR1 SGHRS, CDR2 YFSETQ. This CDR3 spans 14 amino acids. V shed 1 base and J shed 0 bases, with 7 bases lying between them. The CDR3: CASSLTGMNTEAFF. In DNA, the CDR3 is TGCGCCAGCAGCTTGACAGGGATGAACACTGAAGCTTTCTTT.

This chain joins TRBV28 and TRBJ1-1; TRBD1 matches 8 bases. Germline lookup yields CDR1 MDHEN and CDR2 SYDVKM. The CDR3 extends over 16 amino acids. V lost 1 base to trimming and J lost 0 bases; unmatched junction nucleotides: 4. Written as DNA, the CDR3 is TGTGCCAGCAGTTTATCGGGACAGGCTTTGAACACTGAAGCTTTCTTT. The encoded protein is CASSLSGQALNTEAFF.

The chain links TRBV30 to TRBJ1-2; D unclear. There are 13 residues in the CDR3. V lost 4 bases, J lost 3 bases, and 12 bases lay in between. Per germline, CDR1 GTSNPN and CDR2 SVGIG (reference sequence). The CDR3 coding sequence is TGTGCCTGGAATGTCGAAGCGGACTATGGCTACACCTTC. It codes for CAWNVEADYGYTF.

The chain couples TRBV25-1 to TRBJ2-3; tentative D call: TRBD2 (6 bases). V lost 4 bases and J lost 2, with 13 bases in between. This CDR3 has 15 amino acids. In germline, CDR1 is MGHDK, CDR2 SYGVNS. This chain's CDR3 is CASSVGDSSTDTQYF. The CDR3 DNA sequence: TGTGCCAGCAGTGTTGGGGACTCATCCACAGATACGCAGTATTTT. The variable domain in full, completed from reference TRBV25-1 and TRBJ2-3, reads EADIYQTPRYLVIGTGKKITLECSQTMGHDKMYWYQQDPGMELHLIHYSYGVNSTEKGDLSSESTVSRIRTEHFPLTLESARPSHTSQYLCASSVGDSSTDTQYFGPGTRLTVL.

The gene calls are TRBV9 and TRBJ2-2; 10 bases are shared with TRBD2. V was clipped by 4 bases and J by 5 bases; unmatched bases: 8. CDR1 and CDR2 from the germline V gene are SGDLS and YYNGEE. There are 16 residues in the CDR3. The CDR3 reads CASSPWGTSATGELFF. The CDR3 DNA follows: TGTGCCAGCAGCCCTTGGGGGACTAGCGCAACCGGGGAGCTGTTTTTT.

V and J are TRBV10-3 and TRBJ2-7; possibly TRBD1 for D (5 bases). V was trimmed by 4 bases and J by 2 bases, leaving 15 bases between them. Germline CDR1 ENHRY, CDR2 SYGVKD. CDR3 length: 15 amino acids. CDR3 sequence reads: CAISARQGRAYEQYF. The CDR3 DNA reads as TGTGCCATCAGTGCTCGCCAGGGTCGAGCCTACGAGCAGTACTTC.

The chain couples TRBV2 to TRBJ1-4; a weak D match, TRBD1 (6 bases). The CDR3 loop spans 15 amino acids. V lost 2 bases to trimming and J lost 0 bases, with 7 bases between them. The germline CDR1 and CDR2 sequences are SNHLY and FYNNEI. For the CDR3, the DNA is TGTGCCAGCAGTGAAAGGACAGCAACTAATGAAAAACTGTTTTTT. Translated: CASSERTATNEKLFF.

This chain connects TRBV9 to TRBJ2-3, with TRBD1 matching over 7 bases. The CDR3 sequence is 15 residues long. J gave up 5 bases and V 4 bases, and 10 bases lay outside the gene matches. Germline CDR1 reads SGDLS; CDR2 reads YYNGEE. Here the CDR3 reads CASSPHKGGIDTQYF. DNA for the CDR3: TGTGCCAGCAGCCCCCACAAAGGGGGCATAGATACGCAGTATTTT. Using reference TRBV9 and TRBJ2-3 for the parts outside the CDR3, the full variable domain is DSGVTQTPKHLITATGQRVTLRCSPRSGDLSVYWYQQSLDQGLQFLIQYYNGEERAKGNILERFSAQQFPDLHSELNLSSLELGDSALYFCASSPHKGGIDTQYFGPGTRLTVL.

This clone was counted between two and nine times. The genes are TRBV5-1 and TRBJ1-4; 9 nucleotides line up with TRBD1. Trimming at V came to 4 bases and at J to 7 bases, leaving 5 bases not matched to a gene. The CDR3 consists of 14 residues. The germline V gene encodes CDR1 SGHRS and CDR2 YFSETQ. The CDR3 DNA is TGCGCCAGCAGCCCCGGGACAGGGAGTGAAAAACTGTTTTTT. It translates to CASSPGTGSEKLFF.

This chain uses TRBV11-2 with TRBJ1-5; TRBD1 matches 8 bases. Germline CDR1 and CDR2: SGHAT and FQNNGV. V was clipped by 5 bases and J by 0 bases; unmatched bases: 6. The CDR3 loop spans 16 amino acids. The CDR3 sequence is CASSLGQGNSNQPQHF. The DNA for the CDR3 is TGTGCCAGCAGCCTCGGACAGGGAAATAGCAATCAGCCCCAGCATTTT.

This clone was seen only a few times. The chain carries TRBV14 and TRBJ2-7, with a weak D call TRBD2 (5 bases). The V gene's germline CDR1 is SGHDN and CDR2 FVKESK. This CDR3 is built from 17 residues. V was clipped by 0 bases and J by 7 bases, with 22 bases between them. CDR3 sequence: CASSQDYTGEPRGEQYF. The DNA for the CDR3 is TGTGCCAGCAGCCAAGATTACACCGGGGAGCCCCGAGGGGAGCAGTACTTC.

The J gene is TRBJ1-4, the V gene TRBV5-1; D unclear. Per the germline V gene, CDR1 is SGHRS and CDR2 is YFSETQ. V was trimmed by 2 bases and J by 6 bases, leaving 14 bases between them. This CDR3 has 15 amino acids. CDR3: CASSFAWARDEKLFF. The CDR3 nucleotides read TGCGCCAGCAGCTTTGCGTGGGCGCGGGATGAAAAACTGTTTTTT.

The V call is TRBV10-2, the J call TRBJ2-7, with D possibly being TRBD2 (6 bases). This CDR3 region has 13 residues. Germline V lookup: CDR1 WSHSY, CDR2 SAAADI. V gave up 6 bases and J gave up 9 bases, with 18 bases separating them. CDR3 bases: TGCGCCAGCAGACTTGGAGGGGATAAAGGGCAGTACTTC. Encoded protein: CASRLGGDKGQYF.

The rearrangement joins TRBV11-2 to TRBJ2-7; possible D gene TRBD1, 6 bases. V was shortened by 1 base and J by 2 bases, with 9 bases between the two germline ends. Looked up from germline, CDR1 is SGHAT and CDR2 is FQNNGV. This CDR3 contains 14 residues. Here the CDR3 reads CASSLGRGTYEQYF. The CDR3 DNA reads TGTGCCAGCAGCTTAGGAAGGGGGACCTACGAGCAGTACTTC.

Only a few counts were recorded for this clone. The chain carries TRBV5-4 and TRBJ2-5; 13 bases align to TRBD2. V shed 2 bases, J shed 3 bases, and the junction held 1 base outside the gene matches. Germline V gene sequence: CDR1 SGHNT, CDR2 YYREEE (reference sequence). The CDR3 runs 15 residues. The CDR3 nucleotides read TGTGCCAGCAGCTTAACTAGCGGGGGGGAAGAGACCCAGTACTTC. Translating gives CASSLTSGGEETQYF.

The rearrangement joins TRBV27 to TRBJ1-2; 9 nucleotides align to TRBD1. J gave up 4 bases and V 4 bases, and 4 bases lay outside the gene matches. The CDR3 has 14 amino acids. Germline CDR1 reads MNHEY; CDR2 reads SMNVEV (reference sequence). Here the CDR3 DNA reads TGTGCCAGCAGTTCAGGGACAGGGACCTATGGCTACACCTTC. This gives the protein CASSSGTGTYGYTF.

The sample holds a few counts of this clone. V gene TRBV5-6 combines with J gene TRBJ1-1; 12 bases agree with TRBD1. Trimming removed 4 bases from V and 0 bases from J; junction bases left unmatched: 7. Germline V gene sequence: CDR1 SGHDT, CDR2 YYEEEE. This CDR3 has 17 residues. CDR3 sequence reads: CASSPGTGGRMNTEAFF. The CDR3 bases are TGTGCCAGCAGCCCGGGGACAGGGGGCCGAATGAACACTGAAGCTTTCTTT.

There are a few counts of this clone. The chain has TRBV7-5 and TRBJ1-2; TRBD1, as called in the table, went unchecked against the DNA. TRBV7-5 is flagged as a pseudogene. This CDR3 region has 20 residues. The CDR3 protein is CVRSLERGSRFKEPGYGYTF. The DNA of the CDR3 is TGTGTCAGAAGCTTAGAAAGGGGAAGTCGGTTCAAAGAACCAGGCTATGGCTACACCTTC.

This clone was counted a few times. The CDR3 coding sequence is TGTGCCAGCAGCGGCGGTGGCGCGGGGCCTGAAGCTTTCTTT. Its protein is CASSGGGAGPEAFF. V usage is TRBV9 and J usage is TRBJ1-1, with D possibly matching TRBD1 (5 bases). Germline CDR1 SGDLS, CDR2 YYNGEE. The CDR3 has 14 residues. Trimming cost V 3 bases and J 6 bases, with 15 bases left between them.

The chain combines TRBV6-5 with TRBJ1-1; D uncertain. The CDR3 has 14 amino acids. The germline CDR1 and CDR2 sequences are MNHEY and SVGAGI. The V end was cut by 0 bases, the J end by 1 base, with 6 bases between. The CDR3 loop reads CASSYSGGNTEAFF. Here the CDR3 DNA reads TGTGCCAGCAGTTACTCAGGAGGGAACACTGAAGCTTTCTTT.

This clone has more than one count but fewer than ten. V and J are TRBV6-5 and TRBJ1-4, with TRBD1 identical over 9 bases. Germline trimming cut 6 bases from V and 7 bases from J; bases unmatched to any gene: 6. This CDR3 contains 14 residues. Germline CDR1 reads MNHEY; CDR2 reads SVGAGI. CDR3 in DNA: TGTGCCAGCAGCCACAGGGGGCGGAGTGAAAAACTGTTTTTT. Translated, it gives CASSHRGRSEKLFF.

This chain links TRBV4-1 with TRBJ1-1, with D possibly matching TRBD1 (6 bases). From germline, CDR1 is MGHRA and CDR2 YSYEKL. The CDR3 has 13 residues. V was clipped by 0 bases and J by 8 bases, with 10 bases between them. This CDR3 reads CASSQDQGTEAFF. The DNA for the CDR3 is TGCGCCAGCAGCCAAGATCAGGGGACAGAAGCTTTCTTT.